This is a list of T cell receptor beta chains from one sample in a study of beta chain features in type 1 diabetes. The assay was immunoSEQ multiplex PCR, and TCRdb's table has in-frame clones only and misses some. This repertoire shows roughly 400,000 clones, about 16% found once; its top ten account for approximately 0.02%. Material for sequencing was naive CD4+ T cells from blood. These receptors originate from a woman under 30 in good health. CDR3s include the opening cysteine and the closing phenylalanine or tryptophan. A D gene is named only where the DNA matches it firmly. Expanded clones get a size class; other rows say once, few or many, or leave the size out.

TGTGCCAGCAGCGTGAGGCCACTTGGCAGCCTCTCTGGAAACACCATATATTTT	CASSVRPLGSLSGNTIYF	TRBV9	TRBJ1-3	few	NA
TGTGCCTGGAGTTTGTTGACAGGGACCTATGGCTACACCTTC	CAWSLLTGTYGYTF	TRBV30	TRBJ1-2	few	TRBD1
TGTGCCAGCAGAGGAGGGGGACTAGCGGTAACCGGGGAGCTGTTTTTT	CASRGGGLAVTGELFF	TRBV28	TRBJ2-2	few	TRBD2
TGCGCCAGCAGCTATTTAAATGAGCAGTTCTTC	CASSYLNEQFF	TRBV5-1	TRBJ2-1	NA	NA
TGTGCCAGCAGCCCGGACAGGGGTAACACCGGGGAGCTGTTTTTT	CASSPDRGNTGELFF	TRBV5-4	TRBJ2-2	NA	TRBD1
TGTGCCAGCAGCGTGGACTCGACCTACAATGAGCAGTTCTTC	CASSVDSTYNEQFF	TRBV9	TRBJ2-1	few	NA
TGTGCCACCAGCCCCCAGAAGAGGCACAATGAGCAGTTCTTC	CATSPQKRHNEQFF	TRBV15	TRBJ2-1	few	NA
TGTGCCAGCAGCACGCCGACTAGCGGGAGGGCCTACGAGCAGTACTTC	CASSTPTSGRAYEQYF	TRBV7-2	TRBJ2-7	NA	TRBD2
TGTGCCGTACCCGACAGGACCATGAACACTGAAGCTTTCTTT	CAVPDRTMNTEAFF	TRBV15	TRBJ1-1	few	NA
TGTGCCAGTAGTCTCAGGGGGACTGAAGCTTTCTTT	CASSLRGTEAFF	TRBV19	TRBJ1-1	few	TRBD1
TGTGCCAGTAGTATGGGACAGGGCTACGAGCAGTACTTC	CASSMGQGYEQYF	TRBV19	TRBJ2-7	NA	TRBD1
TGCGCCAGCAGCCCGGGACAGACGATCTCTGGAAACACCATATATTTT	CASSPGQTISGNTIYF	TRBV4-1	TRBJ1-3	NA	TRBD1
TGTGCCAGCAGTGGGAGTAGAGCCACCGGGGAGCTGTTTTTT	CASSGSRATGELFF	TRBV2	TRBJ2-2	few	NA
TGTGCCAGCAGTTTAACCCACAGGGCCTCCTACAATGAGCAGTTCTTC	CASSLTHRASYNEQFF	TRBV28	TRBJ2-1	NA	NA
TGTGCCAGCAGCTTGGCGTTGGCGAACACTGAAGCTTTCTTT	CASSLALANTEAFF	TRBV5-4	TRBJ1-1	few	NA
TGCAGCGCCGGGGGTTTGGACTATGGCTACACCTTC	CSAGGLDYGYTF	TRBV29-1	TRBJ1-2	NA	NA
TGTGCCAGCTCACCACCGAGCGGGGCCAGCACAGATACGCAGTATTTT	CASSPPSGASTDTQYF	TRBV18	TRBJ2-3	few	TRBD2
TGTGCCAGTGCCGCACCAGGGACAAAGGCTGGCGAGCAGTACTTC	CASAAPGTKAGEQYF	TRBV19	TRBJ2-7	NA	NA
TGTGCCAGCAGCGAACAGGCGAACACTGAAGCTTTCTTT	CASSEQANTEAFF	TRBV7-3	TRBJ1-1	few	NA
TGTGCCAGCAGCGTAGGCGAACCAGCGGGAAACACCATATATTTT	CASSVGEPAGNTIYF	TRBV9	TRBJ1-3	NA	NA
TGTGCCAGCAGCCAGGGACATGCGGGTGAAAAACTGTTTTTT	CASSQGHAGEKLFF	TRBV14	TRBJ1-4	few	NA
TGTGCCTGGAGTGCCGGGAATTCCTACGAGCAGTACTTC	CAWSAGNSYEQYF	TRBV30	TRBJ2-7	few	NA
TGTGCCAGCAGCTTGGCCCGACTAGCGGGCACTTACAATGAGCAGTTCTTC	CASSLARLAGTYNEQFF	TRBV5-6	TRBJ2-1	few	TRBD2
TGTGCCTGGAGGGGACGTCCGGGACAGGGCTCAGTGGGTGAGCAGTTCTTC	CAWRGRPGQGSVGEQFF	TRBV30	TRBJ2-1	NA	TRBD1
TGCGCCAGCAGCCAAGAGACTAGCGTGATTTACAATGAGCAGTTCTTC	CASSQETSVIYNEQFF	TRBV4-3	TRBJ2-1	few	TRBD2
TGTGCCAGTAGTAGGGGACAGGGTGGCGAGCAGTACTTC	CASSRGQGGEQYF	TRBV19	TRBJ2-7	NA	TRBD1
TGTGCCAGCAGCCCCCTAGCGGGAGTGGGAAATGAGCAGTTCTTC	CASSPLAGVGNEQFF	TRBV5-6	TRBJ2-1	NA	TRBD2
TGCAGCGTTCCGGGGACTAGCGGGAGGGCCAAGACAGATACGCAGTATTTT	CSVPGTSGRAKTDTQYF	TRBV29-1	TRBJ2-3	few	TRBD2
TGTGCCAGCAGTCCCTCGGTGGCCTACGAGCAGTACTTC	CASSPSVAYEQYF	TRBV28	TRBJ2-7	NA	NA
TGTGCCAGCAGTTCCCCTCGGACAGGCTCCTACGAGCAGTACTTC	CASSSPRTGSYEQYF	TRBV6-5	TRBJ2-7	few	TRBD1
TGCAGCGCCGGGGAGGCTAGCGGGAGGGATACGCAGTATTTT	CSAGEASGRDTQYF	TRBV29-1	TRBJ2-3	few	TRBD2
TGTGCCAGCAGCTTAGCAGGGGCGATCTCTGGAAACACCATATATTTT	CASSLAGAISGNTIYF	TRBV11-2	TRBJ1-3	NA	NA
TGTGCCAGCAATCCGGAGAAAAATGAAAAACTGTTTTTT	CASNPEKNEKLFF	TRBV2	TRBJ1-4	few	NA
TGTGCCAGCAGAGGGGACAGGGGGAGGAACTATGGCTACACCTTC	CASRGDRGRNYGYTF	TRBV6-5	TRBJ1-2	NA	TRBD1
TGCGCCAGCAACTTGCTAGCGGCAACCTACAATGAGCAGTTCTTC	CASNLLAATYNEQFF	TRBV5-1	TRBJ2-1	NA	TRBD2
TGTGCCAGCAGGGACAGCTTCTACGAGCAGTACTTC	CASRDSFYEQYF	TRBV28	TRBJ2-7	few	NA
TGTGCCAGCAGCGTATTAGGCGGGAGTACCTACAATGAGCAGTTCTTC	CASSVLGGSTYNEQFF	TRBV9	TRBJ2-1	NA	TRBD2
TGTGCCACCAGCAGAGGTGGGACAGGGGAGGCCAAAAACATTCAGTACTTC	CATSRGGTGEAKNIQYF	TRBV15	TRBJ2-4	NA	TRBD1
TGCGCCAGCAGCACAGGGGGCGACACCGGGGAGCTGTTTTTT	CASSTGGDTGELFF	TRBV4-3	TRBJ2-2	NA	TRBD1
TGTGCCACCAGCAGAGACTCCGCGGATGAGCAGTTCTTC	CATSRDSADEQFF	TRBV15	TRBJ2-1	NA	NA
TGTGCCTGGAGTAGGGACAGCAGCAAAAACATTCAGTACTTC	CAWSRDSSKNIQYF	TRBV30	TRBJ2-4	few	TRBD1
TGTGCCAGCAGACGGCATACCGGGACAGGGGGAAATAGCAATCAGCCCCAGCATTTT	CASRRHTGTGGNSNQPQHF	TRBV28	TRBJ1-5	few	TRBD1
TGTGCCATCAGTGAGTCTGGCGGGATAGGGACCGGGGAGCTGTTTTTT	CAISESGGIGTGELFF	TRBV10-3	TRBJ2-2	NA	NA
TGTGCCTGGAGACCCCCAGGGGTTTCTAAATACAATGAGCAGTTCTTC	CAWRPPGVSKYNEQFF	TRBV30	TRBJ2-1	few	NA
TGTGCCAGTAGTATGGGCAGGGATTACAATGAGCAGTTCTTC	CASSMGRDYNEQFF	TRBV19	TRBJ2-1	NA	NA
TGCGCCAGCAGCCCACAGGGGAACTATGGCTACACCTTC	CASSPQGNYGYTF	TRBV5-1	TRBJ1-2	NA	TRBD1
TGCGCCAGCAGATATCTGGCTAGCGGGGACAATGAGCAGTTCTTC	CASRYLASGDNEQFF	TRBV5-1	TRBJ2-1	NA	TRBD2
TGTGCCAGCAACCTTTCGACCCGGGGTAGCAATCAGCCCCAGCATTTT	CASNLSTRGSNQPQHF	TRBV28	TRBJ1-5	few	NA
TGTGCCAGCAGTGAGACGGAGAGCACAGATACGCAGTATTTT	CASSETESTDTQYF	TRBV2	TRBJ2-3	NA	NA
TGTGCCAGCAGCCTATTCGAGACCCAGTACTTC	CASSLFETQYF	TRBV7-2	TRBJ2-5	few	NA
TGTGCCAGCAGCTCAAAGCGGGATACCTACGAGCAGTACTTC	CASSSKRDTYEQYF	TRBV7-8	TRBJ2-7	NA	TRBD2